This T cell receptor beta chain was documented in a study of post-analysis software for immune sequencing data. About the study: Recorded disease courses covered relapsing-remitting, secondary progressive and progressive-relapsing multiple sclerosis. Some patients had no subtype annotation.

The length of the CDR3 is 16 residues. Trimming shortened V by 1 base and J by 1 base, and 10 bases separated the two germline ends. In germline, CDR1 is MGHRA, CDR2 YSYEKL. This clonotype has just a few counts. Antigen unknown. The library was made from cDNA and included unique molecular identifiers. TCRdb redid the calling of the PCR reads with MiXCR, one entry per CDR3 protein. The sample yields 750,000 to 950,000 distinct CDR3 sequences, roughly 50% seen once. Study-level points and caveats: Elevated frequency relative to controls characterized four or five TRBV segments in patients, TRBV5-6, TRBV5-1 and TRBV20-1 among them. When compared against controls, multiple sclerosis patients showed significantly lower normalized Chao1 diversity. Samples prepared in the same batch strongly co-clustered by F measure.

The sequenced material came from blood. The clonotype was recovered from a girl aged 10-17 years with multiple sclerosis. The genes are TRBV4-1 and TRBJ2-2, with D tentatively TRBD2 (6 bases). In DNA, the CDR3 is TGCGCCAGCAGCCAAGCTCATAGCGGGAACACCGGGGAGCTGTTTTTT. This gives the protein CASSQAHSGNTGELFF.